The 4 T cell receptor beta chains below were found in one sample sequenced in a study of T cell responses to AZD1222 COVID-19 vaccine. Assay: immunoSEQ multiplex PCR; the TCRdb copy retains only in-frame clones and omits some. The top ten clones hold about 5% of a sample with approximately 100,000 clones, over 90% of them seen once. Sample: peripheral blood, taken on day 0 of AZD1222 vaccination. These receptors all stem from an adult in good health.

J is TRBJ1-2 and V is TRBV7-9, with D uncertain. Germline V gene sequence: CDR1 SEHNR, CDR2 FQNEAQ (reference sequence). This CDR3 has 12 amino acids. V was pared by 0 bases and J by 5 bases, with 4 bases between. CDR3 bases: TGTGCCAGCAGCTTAGCTACTTATGGCTACACCTTC. The encoded protein is CASSLATYGYTF.

This chain links TRBV19 with TRBJ1-4; 8 bases are a match to TRBD1. The J segment lost 3 bases and the V segment lost 3 bases, leaving 18 bases of the junction unmatched. This CDR3 region has 20 residues. Germline assignment: CDR1 LNHDA and CDR2 SQIVND (reference sequence). This CDR3 is CASSILRTGQGGAANEKLFF. The CDR3 region has the DNA TGTGCCAGTAGTATTTTACGGACCGGACAGGGTGGTGCGGCTAATGAAAAACTGTTTTTT.

The chain links TRBV19 to TRBJ1-4; D possibly corresponds to TRBD1 (5 bases). The CDR3 sequence is 12 residues long. Germline-derived CDR1 and CDR2 are LNHDA and SQIVND (reference sequence). Trimming cost V 7 bases and J 12 bases, with 15 bases left between them. CDR3 amino acids: CASNRKRGELFF. In nucleotides, the CDR3 is TGTGCCAGTAATCGCAAGCGGGGGGAACTGTTTTTT.

The J gene is TRBJ1-3, the V gene TRBV10-3, with D possibly being TRBD1 (6 bases). The CDR3 has 16 amino acids. The germline gives CDR1 ENHRY, CDR2 SYGVKD. Trimming left V 9 bases short and J 2 bases short, with 20 bases between. The CDR3 spells CAISEGTPAAGNTIYF. CDR3 sequence (DNA): TGTGCCATTTCGGAGGGGACACCGGCCGCTGGAAACACCATATATTTT.